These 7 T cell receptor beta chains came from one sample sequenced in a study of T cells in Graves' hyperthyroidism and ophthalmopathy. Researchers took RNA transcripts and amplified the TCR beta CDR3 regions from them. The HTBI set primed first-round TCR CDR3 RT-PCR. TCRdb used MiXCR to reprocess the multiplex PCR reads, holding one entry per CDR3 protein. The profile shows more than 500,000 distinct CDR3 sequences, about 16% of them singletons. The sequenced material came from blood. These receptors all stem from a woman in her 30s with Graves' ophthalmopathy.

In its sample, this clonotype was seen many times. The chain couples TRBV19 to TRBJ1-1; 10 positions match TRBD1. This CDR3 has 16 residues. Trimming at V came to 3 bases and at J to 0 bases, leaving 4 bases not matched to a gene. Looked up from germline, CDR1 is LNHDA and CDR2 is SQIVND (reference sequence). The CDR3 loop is CASSIRDRGLNTEAFF. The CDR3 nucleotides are TGTGCCAGTAGTATTCGGGACAGGGGTCTGAACACTGAAGCTTTCTTT.

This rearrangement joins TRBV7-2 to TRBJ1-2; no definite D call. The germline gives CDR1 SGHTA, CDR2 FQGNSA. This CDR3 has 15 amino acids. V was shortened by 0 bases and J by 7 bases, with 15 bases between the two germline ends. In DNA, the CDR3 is TGTGCCAGCAGCTTAGCTAAGGGCAATCACTGTGGCTACACCTTC. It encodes CASSLAKGNHCGYTF.

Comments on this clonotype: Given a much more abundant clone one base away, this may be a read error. The CDR3 DNA sequence: TGTGCCAGCAGGGACACCAAGAGCTCCTGCAATGAGCAGTTCTTC. Protein: CASRDTKSSCNEQFF. The J gene is TRBJ2-1, the V gene TRBV14, with a tentative D call TRBD1 (5 bases). Germline CDR1 and CDR2: SGHDN and FVKESK. There are 15 residues in the CDR3.

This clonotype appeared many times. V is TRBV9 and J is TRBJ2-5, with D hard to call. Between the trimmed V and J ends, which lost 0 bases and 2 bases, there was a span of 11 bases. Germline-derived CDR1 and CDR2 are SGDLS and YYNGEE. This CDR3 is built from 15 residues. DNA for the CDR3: TGTGCCAGCAGCGTAGGGGCTCAAGTTCAAGAGACCCAGTACTTC. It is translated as CASSVGAQVQETQYF.

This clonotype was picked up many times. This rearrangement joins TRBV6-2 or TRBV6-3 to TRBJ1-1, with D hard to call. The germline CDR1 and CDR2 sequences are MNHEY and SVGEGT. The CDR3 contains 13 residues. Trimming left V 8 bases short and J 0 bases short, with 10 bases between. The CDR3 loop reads CASELQVNTEAFF. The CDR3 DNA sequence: TGTGCCAGCGAACTTCAGGTGAACACTGAAGCTTTCTTT.

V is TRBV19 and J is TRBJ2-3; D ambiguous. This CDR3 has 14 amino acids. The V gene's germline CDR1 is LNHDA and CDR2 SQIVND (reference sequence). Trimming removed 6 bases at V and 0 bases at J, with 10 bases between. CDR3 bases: TGTGCCAGTAGCCCCTCCTTTAGCACAGATACGCAGTATTTT. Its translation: CASSPSFSTDTQYF.

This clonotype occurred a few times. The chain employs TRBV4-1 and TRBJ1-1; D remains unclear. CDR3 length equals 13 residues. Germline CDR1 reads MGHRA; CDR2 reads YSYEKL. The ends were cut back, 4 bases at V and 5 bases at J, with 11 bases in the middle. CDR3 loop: CASSPPGWTEAFF. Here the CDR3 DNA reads TGCGCCAGCAGCCCCCCGGGGTGGACTGAAGCTTTCTTT.